This entry lists 32 T cell receptor beta chains sequenced from one sample in a study of cytomegalovirus exposure and HLA in healthy donors. The PCR made use of 60 Vbeta and 13 Jbeta primers. Profiling relied on immunoSEQ multiplex PCR, and the TCRdb table lists in-frame clones only, not all of them. The sample holds about 62,000 clones, approximately 78% seen once. Sequenced: PBMCs. All receptors derive from a woman under 40 in good health and CMV-seronegative.

The chain carries TRBV29-1 and TRBJ2-7, with 14 bases aligning to TRBD2. CDR3 length: 14 residues. The V gene's germline CDR1 is SQVTM and CDR2 ANQGSEA. J was trimmed by 5 bases and V by 7 bases; bases with no gene match: 7. In DNA, the CDR3 is TGCAGCGCAAGACTAGCGGGGGGGCAAGACGAGCAGTACTTC. Translated: CSARLAGGQDEQYF.

The rearrangement joins TRBV11-2 to TRBJ2-3; 7 bases map to TRBD2. Germline trimming cut 1 base from V and 1 base from J; bases unmatched to any gene: 2. Germline assignment: CDR1 SGHAT and CDR2 FQNNGV. This CDR3 is built from 15 residues. Here the CDR3 reads CASSLAGRGTDTQYF. The CDR3 nucleotides read TGTGCCAGCAGCTTAGCAGGGAGGGGCACAGATACGCAGTATTTT.

The genes are TRBV11-3 and TRBJ2-5, with 10 bases aligning to TRBD1. The CDR3 loop spans 16 amino acids. Germline assignment: CDR1 SGHNT and CDR2 YENEEA. J was trimmed by 5 bases and V by 5 bases; bases with no gene match: 11. CDR3 sequence (DNA): TGTGCCAGCAGCACTGCACGACAGGGGGCTTCGGAGACCCAGTACTTC. This sequence encodes CASSTARQGASETQYF.

The chain couples TRBV5-1 to TRBJ1-2; no clear D. In germline, CDR1 is SGHRS, CDR2 YFSETQ. The CDR3 is made up of 14 amino acids. The V end lost 2 bases, the J end lost 3 bases, and 11 bases lay between the germline ends. Written as DNA, the CDR3 is TGCGCCAGCAGCTTACTCGTTTCGGACTATGGCTACACCTTC. It encodes CASSLLVSDYGYTF.

The rearrangement uses TRBV4-2 and TRBJ1-5; D gene uncertain. The CDR3 contains 16 residues. Germline loops: CDR1 LGHNA, CDR2 YNFKEQ. V shed 0 bases and J shed 0 bases, with 9 bases lying between them. The CDR3: CASSQDYSSSNQPQHF. The CDR3 DNA reads as TGTGCCAGCAGCCAAGATTATTCCTCTAGCAATCAGCCCCAGCATTTT.

V gene TRBV7-6 combines with J gene TRBJ2-2; D not certain. Germline V CDR1 and CDR2: SGHVS, FNYEAQ. The ends were cut back, 8 bases at V and 8 bases at J, with 9 bases in the middle. The CDR3 has 11 amino acids. The DNA for the CDR3 is TGTGCCAGCTCCCCAGCGGGGGAGCTGTTTTTT. It encodes CASSPAGELFF.

J is TRBJ2-1 and V is TRBV18; 9 bases fit TRBD2. The germline gives CDR1 KGHSH, CDR2 LQKENI. The length of the CDR3 is 17 residues. Trimming took 1 base from V and 1 from J; bases not matched to a gene: 5. Here the CDR3 reads CASSPLPSGTSYNEQFF. CDR3 bases: TGTGCCAGCTCACCACTTCCTAGCGGGACTTCCTACAATGAGCAGTTCTTC.

This clone was detected only a few times. This chain links TRBV30 with TRBJ1-2; D may be TRBD1 (6 bases). Looked up from germline, CDR1 is GTSNPN and CDR2 is SVGIG (reference sequence). Deletions cut 2 bases from V and 8 bases from J, with 12 bases between. The CDR3 runs to 12 residues. Here the CDR3 reads CAWSTGSIGYTF. The CDR3 DNA follows: TGTGCCTGGAGTACAGGGTCTATAGGCTACACCTTC.

The rearrangement joins TRBV6-5 to TRBJ1-1; D gene ambiguous. The CDR3 loop spans 14 amino acids. V dropped 7 bases and J dropped 7 bases, with 19 bases sitting between them. The germline gives CDR1 MNHEY, CDR2 SVGAGI. The CDR3 sequence: CASTSPGRTYEAFF. The CDR3 DNA follows: TGTGCCAGCACCTCCCCCGGCAGGACTTATGAAGCTTTCTTT.

The genes are TRBV19 and TRBJ1-4, with TRBD1 as a possible D gene (6 bases). The CDR3 contains 15 residues. Trimming cost V 5 bases and J 3 bases, with 13 bases left between them. The germline V gene has CDR1 LNHDA and CDR2 SQIVND (reference sequence). The CDR3 bases are TGTGCCAGTAGTCTGCTCAGGGGCTCTAATGAAAAACTGTTTTTT. As protein: CASSLLRGSNEKLFF.

V gene TRBV5-8 combines with J gene TRBJ1-5, with a weak D call TRBD1 (6 bases). Deletions cut 3 bases from V and 7 bases from J, with 17 bases between. The CDR3 length is 15 residues. CDR1 is SGHTS, CDR2 YDEGEE, per germline. The CDR3, as DNA: TGTGCCAGCAGCTCCGCAGGGGCCTGGATCCAGCCCCAGCATTTT. Encoded protein: CASSSAGAWIQPQHF. Combining the CDR3 with reference TRBV5-8 and TRBJ1-5 gives the whole variable domain EAGVTQSPTHLIKTRGQQATLRCSPISGHTSVYWYQQALGLGLQFLLWYDEGEERNRGNFPPRFSGRQFPNYSSELNVNALELEDSALYLCASSSAGAWIQPQHFGDGTRLSIL.

The DNA for the CDR3 is TGTGCCAGCCGGGAAGGCTTAACCTACGAGCAGTACTTC. The encoded protein is CASREGLTYEQYF. The chain uses TRBV6-6 and TRBJ2-7; perhaps TRBD2 as D (5 bases). Germline V lookup: CDR1 MNHNY, CDR2 SVGAGI (reference sequence). V was clipped by 8 bases and J by 2 bases, with 13 bases between them. This CDR3 is built from 13 residues.

J is TRBJ2-7 and V is TRBV5-1; the match to TRBD1 covers 9 bases. CDR1 is SGHRS and CDR2 is YFSETQ in the germline V gene. This CDR3 region has 18 residues. Trimming removed 4 bases from V and 0 bases from J; junction bases left unmatched: 14. The CDR3 bases are TGCGCCAGCAGCCACCCAGAACTGACGGGACAGGGCTCCTACGAGCAGTACTTC. Amino acids: CASSHPELTGQGSYEQYF.

This chain connects TRBV14 to TRBJ1-1; no firm D call. Germline values: CDR1 SGHDN, CDR2 FVKESK. The CDR3 length is 14 residues. V gave up 1 base and J gave up 0 bases, with 6 bases separating them. CDR3 sequence reads: CASSQGHLNTEAFF. For the CDR3, the DNA is TGTGCCAGCAGCCAAGGGCACCTGAACACTGAAGCTTTCTTT.

The gene calls are TRBV27 and TRBJ2-7; a weak D match, TRBD1 (6 bases). The germline gives CDR1 MNHEY, CDR2 SMNVEV (reference sequence). V was trimmed by 1 base and J by 2 bases, leaving 12 bases between them. The CDR3 covers 15 residues. CDR3 coding DNA: TGTGCCAGCAGTTTATTTCCTACAGGGACCTACGAGCAGTACTTC. Its translation: CASSLFPTGTYEQYF.

The chain carries TRBV10-3 and TRBJ1-2, with 7 bases that match TRBD1. J was trimmed by 13 bases and V by 2 bases; bases with no gene match: 10. Per germline, CDR1 ENHRY and CDR2 SYGVKD. CDR3 size: 13 residues. The CDR3 loop is CAISEDYGQDGTF. The CDR3 DNA sequence: TGTGCCATCAGTGAGGATTACGGACAGGATGGCACCTTC.

This clone appeared a single time. The chain recombines TRBV4-1 with TRBJ2-7; tentatively, D is TRBD1 (6 bases). Germline V gene lookup returns CDR1 MGHRA and CDR2 YSYEKL. There are 16 residues in the CDR3. Trimming removed 1 base from V and 1 base from J, with 14 bases in between. The CDR3, as DNA: TGCGCCAGCAGCCAAGTCGAGACAGGATCTTCCTACGAGCAGTACTTC. Translation gives CASSQVETGSSYEQYF.

The chain has TRBV5-6 and TRBJ2-5, with a possible D match to TRBD1 (6 bases). This CDR3 has 15 amino acids. Trimming stripped 0 bases from V and 7 bases from J, with 16 bases between. Germline-derived CDR1 and CDR2 are SGHDT and YYEEEE. CDR3 residues: CASSLAPGPQGTQYF. DNA for the CDR3: TGTGCCAGCAGCTTGGCCCCCGGACCACAGGGGACCCAGTACTTC.

The chain employs TRBV6-4 and TRBJ2-3, with 10 bases identical to TRBD1. This CDR3 contains 14 residues. V gave up 8 bases and J gave up 4 bases; unmatched junction bases: 6. Germline V CDR1 and CDR2: MRHNA, SNTAGT. The CDR3 sequence: CASRTGGSSDTQYF. In DNA form, the CDR3 reads TGTGCCAGCCGGACAGGGGGTAGTTCAGATACGCAGTATTTT.

The CDR3, as DNA: TGTGCCACCAGCAGATGGACAGTGAACACTGAAGCTTTCTTT. Protein sequence: CATSRWTVNTEAFF. The genes are TRBV15 and TRBJ1-1; TRBD1 is a possible D gene (6 bases). The CDR3 is 14 residues long. V was cut by 2 bases and J by 0 bases, with 7 bases left in between. The germline gives CDR1 LNHNV, CDR2 YYDKDF (reference sequence).

The sample holds one count of this clone. This sequence joins TRBV9 and TRBJ2-5, with TRBD2 matching over 10 bases. Unmatched junction bases numbered 7, after V lost 7 bases and J lost 4 bases. Germline V gene lookup returns CDR1 SGDLS and CDR2 YYNGEE. The CDR3 consists of 14 residues. The CDR3 sequence: CASDKAGGRETQYF. The CDR3 DNA sequence: TGTGCCAGCGACAAAGCGGGGGGGCGAGAGACCCAGTACTTC.

This chain links TRBV29-1 with TRBJ1-2; 8 bases agree with TRBD1. CDR1 and CDR2 from the germline V gene are SQVTM and ANQGSEA. There are 13 residues in the CDR3. With 3 bases clipped from V and 7 bases from J, the junction kept 7 bases outside the gene matches. Here the CDR3 reads CSVDPQGAGGYTF. CDR3 coding DNA: TGCAGCGTTGATCCCCAGGGGGCAGGTGGCTACACCTTC. Full variable domain (outside the CDR3, taken from reference TRBV29-1 and TRBJ1-2): SAVISQKPSRDICQRGTSLTIQCQVDSQVTMMFWYRQQPGQSLTLIATANQGSEATYESGFVIDKFPISRPNLTFSTLTVSNMSPEDSSIYLCSVDPQGAGGYTFGSGTRLTVV.

J is TRBJ1-1 and V is TRBV6-5, with 7 bases fitting TRBD1. Germline V lookup: CDR1 MNHEY, CDR2 SVGAGI. The CDR3 has 15 residues. Germline trimming cut 6 bases from V and 5 bases from J; bases unmatched to any gene: 12. Written as DNA, the CDR3 is TGTGCCAGCAGGGACGGAGGGGGCAGGAGAACTGAAGCTTTCTTT. Encoded protein: CASRDGGGRRTEAFF.

The V gene is TRBV6-1, the J gene TRBJ2-4, with 8 bases lining up with TRBD1. The ends lost 2 bases at V and 9 bases at J; junction bases unmatched: 18. Looked up from germline, CDR1 is MNHNS and CDR2 is SASEGT. CDR3 size: 18 residues. As DNA, the CDR3 is TGTGCCAGCAGTGAAAGGACAGGGTGGGATGATCAAGGGGTCATTCAGTACTTC. Protein product: CASSERTGWDDQGVIQYF.

The V and J genes are TRBV28 and TRBJ2-3, with 8 positions matching TRBD2. The CDR3 covers 18 residues. The germline V gene encodes CDR1 MDHEN and CDR2 SYDVKM. J was trimmed by 2 bases and V by 3 bases; bases with no gene match: 13. This chain's CDR3 is CASSFPTLLADYTDTQYF. DNA of the CDR3: TGTGCCAGCAGTTTCCCAACCTTACTAGCGGATTACACAGATACGCAGTATTTT.

CDR3 DNA sequence: TGTGCCAGCAGCTTGGTGGGACAGCTAAATGAAAAACTGTTTTTT. Its translation is CASSLVGQLNEKLFF. The V gene is TRBV7-2, the J gene TRBJ1-4; the match to TRBD1 covers 7 bases. Per the germline V gene, CDR1 is SGHTA and CDR2 is FQGNSA. The CDR3 is 15 amino acids. With 3 bases clipped from V and 5 bases from J, the junction kept 6 bases outside the gene matches.

The chain recombines TRBV9 with TRBJ2-1, with TRBD1 matching 9 bases. The V gene end was trimmed by 4 bases and the J gene end by 6 bases; junction bases not matched to a gene: 11. The CDR3 is made up of 16 amino acids. The germline V gene has CDR1 SGDLS and CDR2 YYNGEE. CDR3 coding DNA: TGTGCCAGCAGCAAACTACAGGGGGCGCTGGTCAATGAGCAGTTCTTC. Translated: CASSKLQGALVNEQFF.

The chain links TRBV5-8 to TRBJ1-6, with D uncertain. The V gene's germline CDR1 is SGHTS and CDR2 YDEGEE. This CDR3 spans 17 amino acids. V shed 4 bases and J shed 4 bases, with 18 bases lying between them. CDR3 coding DNA: TGTGCCAGCAGCCCTAGCTTTGGGCCCTCTTATAATTCACCCCTCCACTTT. Translation: CASSPSFGPSYNSPLHF.

The V and J genes are TRBV6-1 and TRBJ1-1; D possibly corresponds to TRBD1 (5 bases). Trimming removed 6 bases at V and 5 bases at J, with 16 bases between. The CDR3 totals 14 residues. CDR1 and CDR2 from the germline V gene are MNHNS and SASEGT. CDR3: CASSNTPGGTEAFF. The DNA for the CDR3 is TGTGCCAGCAGCAACACGCCGGGGGGGACTGAAGCTTTCTTT.

This chain joins TRBV5-6 and TRBJ1-1; a possible D gene is TRBD1 (6 bases). The CDR3 length is 17 residues. Germline values: CDR1 SGHDT, CDR2 YYEEEE. Between the trimmed V and J ends, which lost 1 base and 1 base, there was a span of 17 bases. The CDR3 reads CASSLNPQGLSNTEAFF. For the CDR3, the DNA is TGTGCCAGCAGCTTGAATCCACAGGGATTATCGAACACTGAAGCTTTCTTT. Full variable domain (outside the CDR3, taken from reference TRBV5-6 and TRBJ1-1): DAGVTQSPTHLIKTRGQQVTLRCSPKSGHDTVSWYQQALGQGPQFIFQYYEEEERQRGNFPDRFSGHQFPNYSSELNVNALLLGDSALYLCASSLNPQGLSNTEAFFGQGTRLTVV.

The sample holds a few counts of this clone. The rearrangement joins TRBV5-4 to TRBJ1-3; 7 bases fit TRBD1. CDR3 length: 16 residues. The V and J ends lost 1 base and 0 bases, in that order; junction bases with no gene match: 4. In germline, CDR1 is SGHNT, CDR2 YYREEE (reference sequence). CDR3 nucleotides: TGTGCCAGCAGCTTGCAGGGGGTGAGCTCTGGAAACACCATATATTTT. Amino acid sequence: CASSLQGVSSGNTIYF.

This clone has more than one count but fewer than ten. V is TRBV27 and J is TRBJ1-2, with TRBD1 as a possible D gene (6 bases). Germline loops: CDR1 MNHEY, CDR2 SMNVEV (reference sequence). The length of the CDR3 is 13 residues. Trimming cost V 0 bases and J 8 bases, with 10 bases left between them. DNA of the CDR3: TGTGCCAGCAGTTTATCAGGGGGGGGCGGCTACACCTTC. Protein: CASSLSGGGGYTF.